These 9 T cell receptor beta chains were all obtained from the same sample, sequenced in a study of blood T cells in healthy people across ages. For the second PCR, which ran for roughly 6 to 12 cycles, a sample-barcoded 5' primer and a J-beta primer mix were used. TCRdb recomputed calls from the 5' RACE reads with MiXCR, one row per CDR3 protein. This table has hundreds of thousands of distinct CDR3 sequences, around 38% appearing once. Material for sequencing was blood. These receptors all stem from a man older than 75 in good health.

This chain links TRBV2 with TRBJ2-1; TRBD2 aligns across 10 bases. This CDR3 region has 14 residues. Unmatched junction bases numbered 4, after V lost 7 bases and J lost 4 bases. CDR1 and CDR2 from the germline V gene are SNHLY and FYNNEI. The CDR3 DNA reads as TGTGCCAGCAACCCTAGCGGGGGATACAATGAGCAGTTCTTC. Encoded protein: CASNPSGGYNEQFF.

Regarding this clonotype: A single base separates this from a much larger clone, so it may be a read error. The rearrangement joins TRBV20-1 to TRBJ2-7; TRBD2 is a possible D gene (5 bases). This CDR3 region has 14 residues. Per the germline V gene, CDR1 is DFQATT and CDR2 is SNEGSKA (reference sequence). CDR3 sequence: CSAGDSGTPYEQYF. The CDR3 DNA reads TGCAGTGCTGGAGATTCGGGAACACCCTACGAGCAGTACTTC.

CDR3 region: CSVEMAGEETQYF. The CDR3 DNA is TGCAGCGTTGAGATGGCGGGAGAAGAGACCCAGTACTTC. The chain joins TRBV29-1 to TRBJ2-5; 7 nucleotides agree with TRBD2. The CDR3 totals 13 residues. The V gene end was trimmed by 3 bases and the J gene end by 3 bases; junction bases not matched to a gene: 4. From germline, CDR1 is SQVTM and CDR2 ANQGSEA.

This clonotype was found many times. The rearrangement joins TRBV27 to TRBJ1-5; TRBD1 is a possible D gene (5 bases). The CDR3 runs 14 residues. Germline assignment: CDR1 MNHEY and CDR2 SMNVEV (reference sequence). Trimming left V 2 bases short and J 4 bases short, with 9 bases between. CDR3 bases: TGTGCCAGCAGTTTAATTAGGGGAAATCAGCCCCAGCATTTT. Translation gives CASSLIRGNQPQHF.

Comment on this clonotype: Since a much larger clone is just one base distant, this may be a read error. This chain joins TRBV7-3 and TRBJ2-7; D uncertain. The CDR3 sequence is 14 residues long. Per the germline V gene, CDR1 is SGHTA and CDR2 is FQGTGA. Trimming stripped 6 bases from V and 4 bases from J, with 16 bases between. The CDR3 DNA reads TGTGCCAGCAGGCAAGCACCCGAGAGGTACGAGCAGTACTTC. This encodes CASRQAPERYEQYF.

This clonotype was observed many times. This chain links TRBV6-2 or TRBV6-3 with TRBJ2-7; D unresolved. The CDR3 is made up of 16 amino acids. Germline V gives CDR1 MNHEY, CDR2 SVGEGT. Trimming cost V 3 bases and J 3 bases, with 18 bases left between them. CDR3 sequence (DNA): TGTGCCAGCAGTTATCCACTGAGGACGGTCAACTACGAGCAGTACTTC. Translating it yields CASSYPLRTVNYEQYF.

The chain recombines TRBV12-5 with TRBJ2-1; D remains unclear. This CDR3 contains 13 residues. With 4 bases removed from V and 4 bases from J, the gap between germline ends came to 8 bases. Germline values: CDR1 LGHNT, CDR2 FRNRAP. Here the CDR3 DNA reads TGTGCTAGTGGTTCCCCCGGGTACAATGAGCAGTTCTTC. Translation gives CASGSPGYNEQFF. The complete variable domain, with remaining parts taken from reference TRBV12-5 and TRBJ2-1, reads DARVTQTPRHKVTEMGQEVTMRCQPILGHNTVFWYRQTMMQGLELLAYFRNRAPLDDSGMPKDRFSAEMPDATLATLKIQPSEPRDSAVYFCASGSPGYNEQFFGPGTRLTVL.

V and J are TRBV2 and TRBJ2-1; 7 bases are shared with TRBD2. Trimming cost V 3 bases and J 9 bases; bases outside gene matches: 11. This CDR3 has 15 residues. Germline V gene data show CDR1 as SNHLY and CDR2 as FYNNEI. The CDR3 DNA reads TGTGCCAGCAGTGACTACGGGAGGATGAGGGGTGAGCAGTTCTTC. This gives the protein CASSDYGRMRGEQFF.

There are a few counts of this clonotype. The chain recombines TRBV7-2 with TRBJ2-3; 8 bases agree with TRBD2. CDR1 and CDR2 from the germline V gene are SGHTA and FQGNSA. V gave up 0 bases and J gave up 6 bases; unmatched junction bases: 14. The CDR3 has 18 residues. The CDR3 reads CASSLARGGLAGRDTQYF. The CDR3 DNA is TGTGCCAGCAGCTTAGCGCGGGGAGGACTAGCAGGGAGGGATACGCAGTATTTT.